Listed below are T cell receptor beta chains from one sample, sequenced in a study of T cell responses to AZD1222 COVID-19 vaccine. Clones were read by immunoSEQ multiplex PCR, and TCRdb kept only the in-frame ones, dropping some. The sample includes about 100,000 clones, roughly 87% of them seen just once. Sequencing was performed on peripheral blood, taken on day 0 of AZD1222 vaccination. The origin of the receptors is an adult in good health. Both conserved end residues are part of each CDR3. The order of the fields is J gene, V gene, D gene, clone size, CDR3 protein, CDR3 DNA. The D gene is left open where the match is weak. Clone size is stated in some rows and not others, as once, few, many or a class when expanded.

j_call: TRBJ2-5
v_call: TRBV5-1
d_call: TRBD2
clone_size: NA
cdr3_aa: CASPPGSGRARETQYF
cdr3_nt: TGCGCCAGCCCCCCCGGTAGCGGGAGGGCGCGGGAGACCCAGTACTTC

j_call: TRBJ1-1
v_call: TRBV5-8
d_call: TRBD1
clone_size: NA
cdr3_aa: CASSPGDRAGVAFF
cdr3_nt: TGTGCCAGCAGCCCCGGTGACAGGGCCGGAGTCGCTTTCTTT

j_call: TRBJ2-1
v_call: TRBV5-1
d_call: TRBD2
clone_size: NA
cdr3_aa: CASSLVAGSYNEQFF
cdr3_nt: TGCGCCAGCAGCTTGGTAGCGGGCAGCTACAATGAGCAGTTCTTC

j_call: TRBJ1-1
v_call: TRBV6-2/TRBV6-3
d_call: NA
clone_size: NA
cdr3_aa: CASSRDGAEAFF
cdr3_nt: TGTGCCAGCAGTAGAGACGGCGCTGAAGCTTTCTTT

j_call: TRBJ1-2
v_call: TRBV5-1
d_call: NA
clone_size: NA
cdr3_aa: CASSLEAGDGYTF
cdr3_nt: TGCGCCAGCAGCTTGGAGGCAGGGGATGGCTACACCTTC

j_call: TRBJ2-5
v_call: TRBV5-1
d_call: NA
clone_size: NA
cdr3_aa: CASSHRDNPEETQYF
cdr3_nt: TGCGCCAGCAGCCACAGGGACAACCCCGAAGAGACCCAGTACTTC

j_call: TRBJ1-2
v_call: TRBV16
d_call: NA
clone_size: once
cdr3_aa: CASSLGVYGYTF
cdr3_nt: TGTGCCAGCAGTCTTGGGGTTTATGGCTACACCTTC

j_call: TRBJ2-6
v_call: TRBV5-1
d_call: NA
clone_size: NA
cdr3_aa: CASSLGASGANVLTF
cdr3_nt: TGCGCCAGCAGCTTGGGCGCATCTGGGGCCAACGTCCTGACTTTC

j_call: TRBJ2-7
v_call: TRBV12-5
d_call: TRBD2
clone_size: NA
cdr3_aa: CASGEGGRAAYEQYF
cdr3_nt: TGTGCTAGTGGCGAGGGCGGGAGGGCTGCCTACGAGCAGTACTTC

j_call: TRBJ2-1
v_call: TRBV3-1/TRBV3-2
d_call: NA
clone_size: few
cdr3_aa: CASSQVLGPKGLYNEQFF
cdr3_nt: TGTGCCAGCAGCCAAGTCCTTGGCCCCAAAGGGCTCTACAATGAGCAGTTCTTC

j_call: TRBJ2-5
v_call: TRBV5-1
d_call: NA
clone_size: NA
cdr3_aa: CASSLGTSQETQYF
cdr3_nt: TGCGCCAGCAGCTTGGGTACAAGTCAAGAGACCCAGTACTTC

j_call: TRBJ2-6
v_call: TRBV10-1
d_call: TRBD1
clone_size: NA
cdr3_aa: CASSAQGAYGANVLTF
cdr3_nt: TGCGCCAGCAGTGCTCAGGGGGCTTACGGGGCCAACGTCCTGACTTTC

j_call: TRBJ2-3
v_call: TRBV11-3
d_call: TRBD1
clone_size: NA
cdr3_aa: CASSLGRSGTGEADTQYF
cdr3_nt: TGTGCCAGCAGCTTAGGTCGTTCGGGGACAGGGGAAGCAGATACGCAGTATTTT

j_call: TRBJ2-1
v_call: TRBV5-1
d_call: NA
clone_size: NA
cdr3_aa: CASSFPSDEQFF
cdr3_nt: TGCGCCAGCAGCTTCCCGTCGGATGAGCAGTTCTTC

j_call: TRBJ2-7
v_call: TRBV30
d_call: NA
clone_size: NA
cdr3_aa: CAWTRDPHEQYF
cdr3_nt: TGTGCCTGGACCCGGGACCCCCACGAGCAGTACTTC

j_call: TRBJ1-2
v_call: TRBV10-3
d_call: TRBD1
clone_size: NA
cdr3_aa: CAITSQGGLEGYTF
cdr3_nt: TGTGCCATTACTAGCCAGGGGGGGCTAGAAGGCTACACCTTC

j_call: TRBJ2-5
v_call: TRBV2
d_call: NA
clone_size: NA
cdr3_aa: CASSYSGQIGELETQYF
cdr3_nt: TGTGCCAGCAGCTACTCAGGACAAATTGGGGAGTTAGAGACCCAGTACTTC

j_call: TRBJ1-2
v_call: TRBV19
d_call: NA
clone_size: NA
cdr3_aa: CASSRHRDGGYGYTF
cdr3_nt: TGTGCCAGTAGTAGACACAGGGATGGCGGCTATGGCTACACCTTC

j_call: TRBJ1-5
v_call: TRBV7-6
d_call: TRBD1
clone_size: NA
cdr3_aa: CASSSRQGRIQPQHF
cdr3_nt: TGTGCCAGCAGCTCAAGACAGGGAAGAATCCAGCCCCAGCATTTT

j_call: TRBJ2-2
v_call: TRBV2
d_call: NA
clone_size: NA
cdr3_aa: CASSEPPANTGELFF
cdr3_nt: TGTGCCAGCAGTGAACCCCCGGCGAACACCGGGGAGCTGTTTTTT

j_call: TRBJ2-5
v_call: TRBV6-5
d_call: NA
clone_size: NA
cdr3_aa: CATATFGRGRKDQYF
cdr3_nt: TGTGCCACTGCGACGTTCGGGAGGGGGCGGAAGGACCAGTACTTC

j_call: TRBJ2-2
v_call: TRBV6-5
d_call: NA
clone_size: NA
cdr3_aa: CASSSRIWGTGELFF
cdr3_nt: TGTGCCAGCAGTAGTAGGATTTGGGGAACCGGGGAGCTGTTTTTT

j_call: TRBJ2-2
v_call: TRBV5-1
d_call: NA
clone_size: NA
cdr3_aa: CASSLEAGGAGELFF
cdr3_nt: TGCGCCAGCAGCTTGGAAGCAGGGGGGGCCGGGGAGCTGTTTTTT

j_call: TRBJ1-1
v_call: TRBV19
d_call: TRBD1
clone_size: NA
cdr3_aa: CASSIDSGTGDTEAFF
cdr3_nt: TGTGCCAGTAGTATAGATTCAGGGACAGGGGACACTGAAGCTTTCTTT

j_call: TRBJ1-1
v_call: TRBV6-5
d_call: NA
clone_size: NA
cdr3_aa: CASSYSPSEAFF
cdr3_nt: TGTGCCAGCAGTTACTCACCCTCTGAAGCTTTCTTT

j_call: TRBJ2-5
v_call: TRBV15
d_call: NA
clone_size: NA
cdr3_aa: CATSRDAGLQETQYF
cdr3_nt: TGTGCCACCAGCAGAGATGCCGGGCTCCAAGAGACCCAGTACTTC

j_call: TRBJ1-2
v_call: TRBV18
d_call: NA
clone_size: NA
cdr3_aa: CASSPTGGYTF
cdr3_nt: TGTGCCAGCTCACCCACGGGGGGCTACACCTTC

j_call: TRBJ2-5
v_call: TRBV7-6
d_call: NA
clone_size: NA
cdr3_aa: CASSLVSETQYF
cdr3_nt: TGTGCCAGCAGCTTAGTCTCGGAGACCCAGTACTTC

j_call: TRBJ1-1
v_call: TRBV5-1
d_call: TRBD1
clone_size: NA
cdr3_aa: CASNNPDRGEGRAFF
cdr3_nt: TGCGCCAGCAACAACCCGGACAGGGGGGAAGGGAGGGCTTTCTTT

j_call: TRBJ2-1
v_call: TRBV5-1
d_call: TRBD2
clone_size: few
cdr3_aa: CASKGGVDEQFF
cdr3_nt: TGCGCCAGCAAGGGAGGGGTCGATGAGCAGTTCTTC

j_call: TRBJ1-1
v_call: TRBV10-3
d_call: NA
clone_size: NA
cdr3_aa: CAISVSENTEAFF
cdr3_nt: TGTGCCATCAGTGTATCAGAGAACACTGAAGCTTTCTTT

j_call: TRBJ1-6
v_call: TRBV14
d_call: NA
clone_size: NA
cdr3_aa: CASSQENRSNSPLHF
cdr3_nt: TGTGCCAGCAGCCAAGAGAACAGGTCGAATTCACCCCTCCACTTT

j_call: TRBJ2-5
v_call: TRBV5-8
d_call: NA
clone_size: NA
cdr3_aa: CASSFGSSNQETQYF
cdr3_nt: TGTGCCAGCAGCTTTGGCAGCAGTAACCAAGAGACCCAGTACTTC

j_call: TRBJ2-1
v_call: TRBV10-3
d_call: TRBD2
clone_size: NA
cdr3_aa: CAIRGLAGGHNEQFF
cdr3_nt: TGTGCCATCAGGGGACTAGCGGGAGGGCACAATGAGCAGTTCTTC

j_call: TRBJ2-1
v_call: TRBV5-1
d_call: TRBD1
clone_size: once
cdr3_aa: CASRLGQGSYNEQFF
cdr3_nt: TGCGCCAGCAGACTGGGACAGGGGTCCTACAATGAGCAGTTCTTC

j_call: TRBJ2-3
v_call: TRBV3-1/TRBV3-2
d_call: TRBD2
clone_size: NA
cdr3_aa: CASSRRLAGGKDTQYF
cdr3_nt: TGTGCCAGCAGCCGACGACTAGCGGGAGGGAAAGATACGCAGTATTTT

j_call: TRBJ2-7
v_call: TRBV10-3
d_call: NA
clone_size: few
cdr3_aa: CAISDTGASYEQYF
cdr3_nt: TGTGCCATCAGTGATACGGGAGCCTCCTACGAGCAGTACTTC

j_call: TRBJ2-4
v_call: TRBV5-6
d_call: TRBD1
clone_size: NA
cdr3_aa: CASSSQDRSNIQYF
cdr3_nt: TGTGCCAGCAGCTCTCAGGACAGGTCTAACATTCAGTACTTC

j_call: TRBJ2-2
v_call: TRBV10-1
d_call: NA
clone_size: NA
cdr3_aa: CASSESSGARLVTGELFF
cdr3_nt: TGCGCCAGCAGTGAGTCGTCCGGGGCTAGGCTTGTCACCGGGGAGCTGTTTTTT

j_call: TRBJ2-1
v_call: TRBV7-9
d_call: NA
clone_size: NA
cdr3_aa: CASSLGDNTYNEQFF
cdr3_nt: TGTGCCAGCAGCTTAGGGGACAATACTTACAATGAGCAGTTCTTC

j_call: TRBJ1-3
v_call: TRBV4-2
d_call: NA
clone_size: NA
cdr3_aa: CASSPQWGAPGPGNTIYF
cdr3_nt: TGTGCCAGCAGCCCACAATGGGGGGCGCCCGGACCTGGAAACACCATATATTTT

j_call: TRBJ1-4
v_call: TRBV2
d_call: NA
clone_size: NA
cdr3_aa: CASSVDNNEKLFF
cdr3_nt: TGTGCCAGCAGTGTGGACAATAATGAAAAACTGTTTTTT

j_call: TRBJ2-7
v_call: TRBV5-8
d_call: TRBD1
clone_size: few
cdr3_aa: CASRRSGGTPYEQYF
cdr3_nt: TGTGCCAGCAGGCGCTCAGGGGGTACCCCCTACGAGCAGTACTTC

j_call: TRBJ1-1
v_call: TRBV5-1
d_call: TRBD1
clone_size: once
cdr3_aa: CASSSGQGNTEAFF
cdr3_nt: TGCGCCAGCAGCTCAGGACAGGGGAACACTGAAGCTTTCTTT

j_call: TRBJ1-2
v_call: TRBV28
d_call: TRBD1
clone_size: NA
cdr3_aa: CASSLGQAYGYTF
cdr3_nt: TGTGCCAGCAGTTTGGGACAGGCGTATGGCTACACCTTC

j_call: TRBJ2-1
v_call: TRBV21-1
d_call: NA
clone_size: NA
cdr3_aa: CASSKVLARISGRSRYNEQFF
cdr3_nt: TGTGCCAGCAGCAAAGTCTTAGCGAGGATTAGCGGGAGGTCGCGGTACAATGAGCAGTTCTTC

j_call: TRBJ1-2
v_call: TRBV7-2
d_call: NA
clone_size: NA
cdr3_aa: CASSLDSSAYGYTF
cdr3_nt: TGTGCCAGCAGCTTAGACAGCTCGGCTTATGGCTACACCTTC

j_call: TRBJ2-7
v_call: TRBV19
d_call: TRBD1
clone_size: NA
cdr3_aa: CASRDRGQDEQYF
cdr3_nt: TGTGCCAGTCGCGACAGGGGGCAAGACGAGCAGTACTTC

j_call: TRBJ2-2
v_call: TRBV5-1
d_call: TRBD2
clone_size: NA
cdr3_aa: CASSIGLAGGTTTGELFF
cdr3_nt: TGCGCCAGCAGCATAGGACTAGCGGGAGGCACAACAACCGGGGAGCTGTTTTTT

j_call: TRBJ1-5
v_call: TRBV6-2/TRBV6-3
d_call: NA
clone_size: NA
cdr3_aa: CASSYGGGPVHYSNQPQHF
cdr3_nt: TGTGCCAGCAGTTATGGGGGTGGCCCTGTTCATTATAGCAATCAGCCCCAGCATTTT

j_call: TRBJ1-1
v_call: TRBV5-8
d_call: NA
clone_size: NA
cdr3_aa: CASTPGRGGLSTEAFF
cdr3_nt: TGTGCCAGCACCCCCGGTCGTGGGGGGCTTAGCACTGAAGCTTTCTTT